This T cell receptor beta chain was recovered during a study of blood T cell repertoires in COVID-19. Looking at the study overall: COVID-19 samples collected from the United States, Italy and Spain covered acute and convalescent phases. Sources were T cells, B-cell-depleted T cells, or PBMCs; the material itself was cDNA or gDNA.

Trimming took 0 bases from V and 0 from J, leaving 13 bases between them. The CDR3 is 17 residues long. Germline lookup yields CDR1 ENHRY and CDR2 SYGVKD. The count of this clone is one. Authors' methods: By means of reference gene primer amplification, nucleated cell counts were estimated. Profiling relied on immunoSEQ multiplex PCR, and the TCRdb table lists in-frame clones only, not all of them. That table gives V, J and clone size, and the DNA gave D and trimming. The repertoire holds around 250,000 clones, with 85% to 90% as singletons. The sequence derives from a woman aged 40-49 years who had recovered from COVID-19. The sequencing input was peripheral blood. This sequence joins TRBV10-3 and TRBJ2-3, with D possibly being TRBD2 (6 bases). The CDR3 bases are TGTGCCATCAGTGAGTCGAAAGGGCGGGGTAGCACAGATACGCAGTATTTT. Its translation: CAISESKGRGSTDTQYF.